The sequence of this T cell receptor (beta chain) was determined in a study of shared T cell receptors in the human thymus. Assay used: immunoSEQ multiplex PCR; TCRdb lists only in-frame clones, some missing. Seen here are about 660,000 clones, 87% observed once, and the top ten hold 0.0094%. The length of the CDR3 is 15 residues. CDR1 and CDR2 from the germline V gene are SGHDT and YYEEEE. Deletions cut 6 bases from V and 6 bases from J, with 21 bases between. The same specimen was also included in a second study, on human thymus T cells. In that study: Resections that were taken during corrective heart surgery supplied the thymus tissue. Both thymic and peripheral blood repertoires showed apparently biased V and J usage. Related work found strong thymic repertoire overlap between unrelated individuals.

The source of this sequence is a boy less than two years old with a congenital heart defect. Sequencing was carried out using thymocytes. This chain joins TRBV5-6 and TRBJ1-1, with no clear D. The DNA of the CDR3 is TGTGCCAGCACCACCCACTGCGGCGGGCGGGCTGAAGCTTTCTTT. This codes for CASTTHCGGRAEAFF.